The sequence of this T cell receptor (beta chain) was determined in a study of a mutant IDH1 vaccine in newly diagnosed glioma. Broader study findings: Changes in top peripheral clonotypes did not appear linked to pseudoprogression.

On this clone itself: Antigen unknown.

Time point: week 35, safety follow-up. In the vaccine, a single dose held 300 ug of the mutant IDH1 20-mer peptide, along with topical imiquimod. Using immunoSEQ multiplex PCR, the repertoire was profiled, and TCRdb retains in-frame clones only, with some absent. The sample has over 65,000 clones, 84% seen once; the top ten hold about 12%. CDR1 and CDR2 (germline): LNHDA, SQIVND (reference sequence). The CDR3 loop spans 14 amino acids. The V gene lost 8 bases and the J gene lost 0 bases, with 13 bases spanning the gap. The clonotype comes from a man between 18 and 29 years old with glioma. The sequencing here drew on PBMCs, taken from a glioma patient whose treatment included an IDH1 peptide vaccine. The chain couples TRBV19 to TRBJ1-1, with D maybe TRBD1 (5 bases). CDR3 sequence reads: CASRSPGLNTEAFF. The CDR3 coding sequence is TGTGCCAGTCGGAGTCCAGGGCTGAACACTGAAGCTTTCTTT.